The 20 T cell receptor beta chains listed next were all sequenced from one sample in a study of CD4 T cells in relation to SARS-CoV-2 and coronaviruses. These receptors have no identified antigens. TCRdb's table, derived via immunoSEQ multiplex PCR, lists solely in-frame clones and lacks some. The repertoire holds 35,000 to 40,000 clones, with over 75% as singletons. Sequenced: memory CD4+ T cells from PBMCs, cultured in vitro. The receptors were gathered from an adult with COVID-19.

There are a few counts of this clone. The chain joins TRBV12-3 or TRBV12-4 to TRBJ2-1; D is unresolved. V gave up 6 bases and J gave up 10 bases, with 10 bases separating them. This CDR3 is 11 amino acids long. The CDR3 nucleotides read TGTGCCAGCAGGAAGGTAGGGGAGCAGTTCTTC. It yields the protein CASRKVGEQFF.

The chain couples TRBV18 to TRBJ1-5; the D gene is possibly TRBD1 (6 bases). This CDR3 is 16 amino acids long. V lost 6 bases to trimming and J lost 2 bases, with 17 bases between them. Germline V gives CDR1 KGHSH, CDR2 LQKENI. CDR3 sequence reads: CASSQLSGAGNQPQHF. The CDR3 nucleotides read TGTGCCAGCTCCCAATTATCAGGGGCAGGCAATCAGCCCCAGCATTTT. The full variable domain, with the rest looked up from reference TRBV18 and TRBJ1-5, is NAGVMQNPRHLVRRRGQEARLRCSPMKGHSHVYWYRQLPEEGLKFMVYLQKENIIDESGMPKERFSAEFPKEGPSILRIQQVVRGDSAAYFCASSQLSGAGNQPQHFGDGTRLSIL.

The chain employs TRBV28 and TRBJ1-5; 9 bases line up with TRBD1. The V gene's germline CDR1 is MDHEN and CDR2 SYDVKM. This CDR3 comprises 19 residues. The junction had 13 bases not matched to a gene; V was cut back by 1 base and J by 3 bases. CDR3 sequence reads: CASSLSTPTGGRDNQPQHF. In nucleotides, the CDR3 is TGTGCCAGCAGTTTATCAACCCCCACAGGGGGCCGGGACAATCAGCCCCAGCATTTT.

Written as DNA, the CDR3 is TGTGCCAGCAGTAACCCAGCAAGTCGTAGGGAGCAGTACTTC. As protein: CASSNPASRREQYF. V gene TRBV6-2 or TRBV6-3 combines with J gene TRBJ2-7; D call uncertain. CDR3 length equals 14 residues. CDR1 is MNHEY and CDR2 is SVGEGT in the germline V gene. V lost 5 bases and J 7 bases, leaving 18 bases between the germline ends.

This chain joins TRBV19 and TRBJ1-1, with D maybe TRBD1 (5 bases). There are 17 residues in the CDR3. Germline lookup yields CDR1 LNHDA and CDR2 SQIVND (reference sequence). Trimming took 2 bases from V and 9 from J, leaving 25 bases between them. Here the CDR3 reads CASSITGVRDPSSKAFF. As DNA, the CDR3 is TGTGCCAGTAGTATAACCGGAGTCCGGGACCCCTCATCAAAAGCTTTCTTT.

The chain employs TRBV11-2 and TRBJ2-5, with 9 bases fitting TRBD2. The CDR3 has 18 residues. CDR1 is SGHAT and CDR2 is FQNNGV in the germline V gene. The J segment lost 2 bases and the V segment lost 8 bases, leaving 18 bases of the junction unmatched. CDR3: CASRQGRGGRVNQETQYF. CDR3 DNA: TGTGCCAGCCGACAAGGGCGGGGCGGGAGGGTTAATCAAGAGACCCAGTACTTC.

This clone was counted between two and nine times. The chain is built from TRBV28 and TRBJ2-5; maybe TRBD2 (6 bases). The ends were cut back, 5 bases at V and 1 base at J, with 8 bases in the middle. Germline V gives CDR1 MDHEN, CDR2 SYDVKM. The CDR3 has 13 residues. CDR3 DNA: TGTGCCAGCAGTCTACTAGCCCAAGAGACCCAGTACTTC. Translation: CASSLLAQETQYF.

The chain uses TRBV19 and TRBJ2-5; 7 nucleotides agree with TRBD1. CDR3 length equals 16 residues. Trimming cost V 5 bases and J 3 bases; bases outside gene matches: 12. The germline V gene has CDR1 LNHDA and CDR2 SQIVND (reference sequence). CDR3 loop: CASSPWWDSSEETQYF. As DNA, the CDR3 is TGTGCCAGTAGTCCGTGGTGGGACAGCAGCGAAGAGACCCAGTACTTC.

The V gene is TRBV11-2, the J gene TRBJ2-3, with 8 positions matching TRBD2. V lost 3 bases and J lost 4; bases outside the gene matches: 3. The V gene's germline CDR1 is SGHAT and CDR2 FQNNGV. The CDR3 is 14 residues long. Here the CDR3 reads CASSFGRAPDTQYF. The CDR3 nucleotides are TGTGCCAGCAGCTTCGGGAGGGCCCCAGATACGCAGTATTTT.

The rearrangement links TRBV7-2 to TRBJ2-5; D remains ambiguous. Germline loops: CDR1 SGHTA, CDR2 FQGNSA. The CDR3 is 14 residues long. V was clipped by 2 bases and J by 2 bases, with 9 bases between them. The CDR3 sequence is CASSLRRKQETQYF. The CDR3 DNA sequence: TGTGCCAGCAGCTTAAGACGGAAACAAGAGACCCAGTACTTC.

In its sample, this clone was seen once. V usage is TRBV10-3 and J usage is TRBJ2-1; D possibly corresponds to TRBD1 (5 bases). Germline CDR1 ENHRY, CDR2 SYGVKD. The ends were cut back, 6 bases at V and 5 bases at J, with 14 bases in the middle. The CDR3 is 14 amino acids. The CDR3 nucleotides read TGTGCCATCAGACCCGAGACAGATCACAATGAGCAGTTCTTC. Residues: CAIRPETDHNEQFF.

This sequence joins TRBV10-3 and TRBJ2-7; TRBD1 matches 9 bases. The junction had 4 bases not matched to a gene; V was cut back by 6 bases and J by 1 base. Germline V gene lookup returns CDR1 ENHRY and CDR2 SYGVKD. The CDR3 sequence is 14 residues long. CDR3 loop: CAIRGTGPSYEQYF. CDR3 sequence (DNA): TGTGCCATCAGGGGGACAGGGCCATCCTACGAGCAGTACTTC.

This chain uses TRBV28 with TRBJ1-3; no firm D call. The V end was cut by 3 bases, the J end by 10 bases, with 10 bases between. The CDR3 spans 12 residues. Germline V lookup: CDR1 MDHEN, CDR2 SYDVKM. CDR3 loop: CASSLRAGTIYF. CDR3 nucleotides: TGTGCCAGCAGTTTGCGCGCCGGGACCATATATTTT.

The chain employs TRBV24-1 and TRBJ2-7, with D perhaps matching TRBD1 (5 bases). This CDR3 spans 15 amino acids. V lost 1 base to trimming and J lost 4 bases, with 13 bases between them. Germline V gives CDR1 KGHDR, CDR2 SFDVKD. CDR3 loop: CATSDLSQGTYEQYF. CDR3 DNA: TGTGCCACCAGTGATTTAAGCCAGGGAACATACGAGCAGTACTTC.

V is TRBV11-2 and J is TRBJ1-1; TRBD1 might be the D (5 bases). The CDR3 contains 13 residues. The V gene's germline CDR1 is SGHAT and CDR2 FQNNGV. V was trimmed by 3 bases and J by 4 bases, leaving 9 bases between them. The CDR3 DNA follows: TGTGCCAGCAGCTTTGGGACGTTCACTGAAGCTTTCTTT. Amino acid sequence: CASSFGTFTEAFF.

The J gene is TRBJ2-3, the V gene TRBV24-1; D possibly corresponds to TRBD1 (6 bases). The V and J ends lost 9 bases and 6 bases respectively, with 21 bases between them. CDR1 is KGHDR and CDR2 is SFDVKD in the germline V gene. The CDR3 totals 15 residues. CDR3 DNA: TGTGCCACCCAGGGGACGATAAGCCAGGGGGATACGCAGTATTTT. Translation gives CATQGTISQGDTQYF.

The rearrangement links TRBV7-8 to TRBJ2-3; 12 nucleotides match TRBD2. V dropped 5 bases and J dropped 5; count of bases not matched to a gene: 5. The germline V gene encodes CDR1 SGHVS and CDR2 FQNEAQ. CDR3 length: 15 residues. In DNA, the CDR3 is TGTGCCAGCAGCACTGGACTAGCGGGAAGAGATACGCAGTATTTT. Translating it yields CASSTGLAGRDTQYF. Looking up the rest from reference TRBV7-8 and TRBJ2-3 gives the full variable domain: GAGVSQSPRYKVAKRGQDVALRCDPISGHVSLFWYQQALGQGPEFLTYFQNEAQLDKSGLPSDRFFAERPEGSVSTLKIQRTQQEDSAVYLCASSTGLAGRDTQYFGPGTRLTVL.

The chain has TRBV30 and TRBJ1-3; no reliable D call. V dropped 2 bases and J dropped 0 bases, with 8 bases sitting between them. CDR1 GTSNPN and CDR2 SVGIG come from the germline V gene (reference sequence). CDR3 length: 14 amino acids. This CDR3 reads CAWSKSLSGNTIYF. As DNA, the CDR3 is TGTGCCTGGAGTAAATCCCTCTCTGGAAACACCATATATTTT.

This clone showed up just a few times. V gene TRBV7-9 combines with J gene TRBJ2-1, with TRBD2 identical over 12 bases. Per the germline V gene, CDR1 is SEHNR and CDR2 is FQNEAQ (reference sequence). With V trimmed by 1 base and J by 8 bases, 12 bases remained unmatched. CDR3 length equals 18 residues. CDR3 sequence reads: CASSLEALRLAGGYEQFF. DNA for the CDR3: TGTGCCAGCAGCTTAGAAGCGTTGAGGCTAGCGGGAGGGTATGAGCAGTTCTTC.

This chain uses TRBV24-1 with TRBJ2-1, with D possibly being TRBD2 (6 bases). This CDR3 is built from 15 residues. Germline CDR1 is KGHDR and CDR2 is SFDVKD. The ends were cut back, 4 bases at V and 5 bases at J, with 14 bases in the middle. CDR3 region: CATSEMDSGNNEQFF. The CDR3 DNA is TGTGCCACCAGTGAAATGGATAGCGGTAACAATGAGCAGTTCTTC.